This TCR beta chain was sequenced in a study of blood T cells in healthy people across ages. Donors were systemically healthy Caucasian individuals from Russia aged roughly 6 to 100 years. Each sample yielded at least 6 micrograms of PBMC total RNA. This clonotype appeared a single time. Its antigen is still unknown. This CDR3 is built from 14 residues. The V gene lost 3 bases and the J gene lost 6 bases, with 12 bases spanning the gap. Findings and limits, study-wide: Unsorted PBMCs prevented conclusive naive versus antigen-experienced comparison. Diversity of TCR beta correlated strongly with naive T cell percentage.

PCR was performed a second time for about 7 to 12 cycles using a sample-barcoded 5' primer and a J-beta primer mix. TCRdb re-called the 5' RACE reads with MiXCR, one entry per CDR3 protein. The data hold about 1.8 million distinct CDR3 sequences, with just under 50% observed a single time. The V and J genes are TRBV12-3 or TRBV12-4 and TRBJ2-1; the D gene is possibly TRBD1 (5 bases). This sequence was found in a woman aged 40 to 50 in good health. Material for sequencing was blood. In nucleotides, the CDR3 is TGTGCCAGCAGTTTCCCGAGACAGTCCAATGAGCAGTTCTTC. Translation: CASSFPRQSNEQFF.